This TCR beta chain was recorded in a study of siplizumab effects on memory and regulatory T cells. Note on this clone: Its antigen is unknown.

Produced via immunoSEQ multiplex PCR; TCRdb's table is partial and in-frame only. The data hold 90,000 to 120,000 clones, with roughly 92% observed a single time. V lost 5 bases, J lost 7 bases, and 20 bases lay in between. This CDR3 has 15 residues. Germline CDR1 LNHDA, CDR2 SQIVND (reference sequence). Study-wide points: Controls had approximately 27% Treg-derived mappable alloreactive CD4+ clones on average, versus nearly 70% with siplizumab. No functional test confirmed suppression by proliferating siplizumab-culture Tregs. An assignable naive or memory phenotype was lacking in roughly 75-95% of proliferating CD4+ or CD8+ clones.

The sequence derives from a human donor in good health. The sample consisted of Tregs sorted from blood. The rearrangement uses TRBV19 and TRBJ1-1, with D unclear. CDR3 residues: CASSVWPFYGLEAFF. CDR3 DNA: TGTGCCAGTAGTGTTTGGCCCTTTTATGGCCTTGAAGCTTTCTTT.